This TCR beta chain was retrieved from a study of blood T cell repertoires in COVID-19. Study-wide context: Samples representing acute and convalescent COVID-19 were sourced from the United States, Italy and Spain. T cells, B-cell-depleted T cells, or PBMCs provided the cDNA or gDNA that served as material.

Seattle patient enrollment occurred during active infection, with longitudinal follow-up thereafter. In the original analysis: Amplification of reference gene primers provided the estimated nucleated cell counts. The protocol was immunoSEQ multiplex PCR, while the TCRdb copy is restricted to in-frame clones and leaves out a portion. The V and J calls and clone size were taken over from that table, and D and trimming were inferred from the DNA. The sample carries roughly 250,000 clones, about 86% recorded once. CDR3 length: 16 amino acids. J gave up 2 bases and V 0 bases, and 3 bases lay outside the gene matches. Germline loops: CDR1 SGHTA, CDR2 FQGNSA.

The specimen sequenced was peripheral blood. This receptor was obtained from a person in their 70s with COVID-19, enrolled during active disease. J is TRBJ2-5 and V is TRBV7-2, with TRBD2 matching over 10 bases. The CDR3 DNA sequence: TGTGCCAGCAGCTTAGCAGCAGCGGGGGGGCAAGAGACCCAGTACTTC. This encodes CASSLAAAGGQETQYF.